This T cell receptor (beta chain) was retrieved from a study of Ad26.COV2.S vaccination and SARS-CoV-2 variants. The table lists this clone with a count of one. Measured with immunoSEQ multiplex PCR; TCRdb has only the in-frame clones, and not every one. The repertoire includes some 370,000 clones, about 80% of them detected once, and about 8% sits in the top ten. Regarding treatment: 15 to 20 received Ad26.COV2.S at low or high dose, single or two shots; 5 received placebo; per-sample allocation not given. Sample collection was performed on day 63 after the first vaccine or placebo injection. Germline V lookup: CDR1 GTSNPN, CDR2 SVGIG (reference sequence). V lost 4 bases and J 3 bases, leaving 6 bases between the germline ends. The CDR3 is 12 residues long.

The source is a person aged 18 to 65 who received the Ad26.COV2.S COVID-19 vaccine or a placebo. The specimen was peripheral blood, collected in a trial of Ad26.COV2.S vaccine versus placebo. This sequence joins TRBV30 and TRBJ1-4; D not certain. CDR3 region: CAWTQSNEKLFF. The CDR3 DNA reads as TGTGCCTGGACACAGTCTAATGAAAAACTGTTTTTT.